This T cell receptor beta chain was found in a study of blood T cell repertoires in COVID-19. For the study at large: Samples came from the United States, Italy and Spain, spanning acute and convalescent COVID-19. T cells, B-cell-depleted T cells, or PBMCs supplied cDNA or gDNA.

Deletions cut 4 bases from V and 5 bases from J, with 8 bases between. The CDR3 sequence is 11 residues long. Germline V CDR1 and CDR2: DFQATT, SNEGSKA (reference sequence). In Seattle, patients joined the study during active infection and were tracked longitudinally. As handled by the study authors: It was from reference gene primer amplification that nucleated cell counts were estimated. Repertoires were generated with immunoSEQ multiplex PCR, while TCRdb's copy carries only in-frame clones and drops some. That table is the source of V, J and clone size, and D and trimming were worked out from the DNA. The sample holds under 300,000 clones; roughly 90% are singletons and the top ten take 10% to 15%. In this sample, this clone turned up once.

The specimen sequenced was peripheral blood. V usage is TRBV20-1 and J usage is TRBJ2-5; possibly TRBD2 for D (5 bases). This clonotype was sampled from a woman in her 70s with COVID-19, enrolled during active disease. The CDR3 DNA reads TGCAGTGCTATGATAGCGGAGACCCAGTACTTC. Translated: CSAMIAETQYF.